Following are 27 T cell receptor beta chains from one sample sequenced in a study of blood T cell repertoires in COVID-19. Assay used: immunoSEQ multiplex PCR; TCRdb lists only in-frame clones, some missing. The table has 300,000 to 500,000 clones, 88% seen once. The sequenced sample consisted of PBMCs or T cells enriched from blood (not recorded which). Receptors were obtained from a woman in her thirties or forties with acute COVID-19.

This clone was detected only a few times. The rearrangement uses TRBV4-1 and TRBJ1-5, with D unclear. V was trimmed by 0 bases and J by 0 bases, leaving 6 bases between them. Looked up from germline, CDR1 is MGHRA and CDR2 is YSYEKL. The CDR3 loop spans 15 amino acids. The CDR3 region is CASSQDTSSNQPQHF. The CDR3 DNA follows: TGCGCCAGCAGCCAAGATACAAGTAGCAATCAGCCCCAGCATTTT.

Only one count was recorded for this clone. The chain couples TRBV11-2 to TRBJ2-7, with D uncertain. This CDR3 spans 12 amino acids. Germline CDR1 reads SGHAT; CDR2 reads FQNNGV. The V gene lost 4 bases and the J gene lost 4 bases, with 8 bases spanning the gap. This CDR3 reads CASSSFSYEQYF. CDR3 nucleotide sequence: TGTGCCAGCAGCTCCTTTTCTTACGAGCAGTACTTC.

The chain couples TRBV5-1 to TRBJ1-3; 10 bases are a match to TRBD1. Losses at the gene ends were 2 bases for V and 2 bases for J; bases not matched to a gene: 1. The germline V gene encodes CDR1 SGHRS and CDR2 YFSETQ. This CDR3 is 15 amino acids long. The CDR3 region is CASSLGQGAGNTIYF. The CDR3 DNA reads as TGCGCCAGCAGCTTAGGACAGGGGGCTGGAAACACCATATATTTT.

Here the CDR3 DNA reads TGTGCCAGCAGTGAAGTAGGGGGGGGTTCATCCTATGGCTACACCTTC. The encoded protein is CASSEVGGGSSYGYTF. The chain carries TRBV6-1 and TRBJ1-2; maybe TRBD1 (6 bases). The CDR3 loop spans 16 amino acids. V dropped 1 base and J dropped 4 bases, with 16 bases sitting between them. In germline, CDR1 is MNHNS, CDR2 SASEGT.

The V gene is TRBV5-4, the J gene TRBJ2-6; the D is unclear. The germline V and J ends were trimmed by 0 bases and 0 bases, with 13 bases remaining between them. CDR1 and CDR2 from the germline V gene are SGHNT and YYREEE (reference sequence). The CDR3 has 18 residues. The DNA for the CDR3 is TGTGCCAGCAGCTTGGCGGTTCTGAGGCTCTCTGGGGCCAACGTCCTGACTTTC. Its translation: CASSLAVLRLSGANVLTF.

The chain carries TRBV6-5 and TRBJ2-5, with TRBD2 identical over 11 bases. The CDR3 consists of 14 residues. From germline, CDR1 is MNHEY and CDR2 SVGAGI. Trimming removed 4 bases from V and 5 bases from J; junction bases left unmatched: 3. The DNA for the CDR3 is TGTGCCAGCAGTTCCAGACTAGCGGGGGAGACCCAGTACTTC. As protein: CASSSRLAGETQYF.

This clone was seen a single time. The genes are TRBV3-1 (or the pseudogene TRBV3-2) and TRBJ2-5, with a possible D match to TRBD2 (6 bases). Germline-derived CDR1 and CDR2 are LGHDT and YNNKEL (reference sequence). Trimming cost V 0 bases and J 2 bases, with 13 bases left between them. The CDR3 spans 16 residues. CDR3 loop: CASSQEWSGEQETQYF. CDR3 nucleotide sequence: TGTGCCAGCAGCCAAGAATGGTCGGGGGAGCAAGAGACCCAGTACTTC.

The chain is built from TRBV6-1 and TRBJ2-5; 7 nucleotides line up with TRBD2. V gave up 1 base and J gave up 1 base; unmatched junction bases: 6. Germline loops: CDR1 MNHNS, CDR2 SASEGT. CDR3 size: 16 residues. The CDR3 reads CASSEGTRRFQETQYF. Here the CDR3 DNA reads TGTGCCAGCAGTGAAGGGACTAGGAGATTCCAAGAGACCCAGTACTTC.

The chain couples TRBV6-6 to TRBJ1-1, with 9 positions matching TRBD1. Trimming cost V 4 bases and J 3 bases; bases outside gene matches: 3. The CDR3 totals 14 residues. Germline V gives CDR1 MNHNY, CDR2 SVGAGI (reference sequence). This CDR3 is CASSLRQGDTEAFF. The DNA of the CDR3 is TGTGCCAGCAGTTTACGACAGGGGGACACTGAAGCTTTCTTT.

This clone was detected once. This sequence joins TRBV6-6 and TRBJ1-4; TRBD1 matches at 7 bases. CDR3 length: 13 amino acids. V lost 4 bases and J lost 7; bases outside the gene matches: 3. The germline V gene encodes CDR1 MNHNY and CDR2 SVGAGI (reference sequence). CDR3 sequence reads: CASSFDRVEKLFF. Written as DNA, the CDR3 is TGTGCCAGCAGTTTCGACAGGGTTGAAAAACTGTTTTTT.

The chain combines TRBV5-5 with TRBJ1-2, with 8 bases matching TRBD1. V lost 3 bases to trimming and J lost 2 bases; unmatched junction nucleotides: 3. The germline CDR1 and CDR2 sequences are SGHKS and YYEKEE (reference sequence). The CDR3 spans 14 residues. The DNA for the CDR3 is TGTGCCAGCAGCTCACGGACAGGGAACTATGGCTACACCTTC. Translated: CASSSRTGNYGYTF.

The rearrangement uses TRBV5-1 and TRBJ2-2; 9 nucleotides line up with TRBD1. From germline, CDR1 is SGHRS and CDR2 YFSETQ. This CDR3 is 16 amino acids long. V lost 4 bases and J lost 6; bases outside the gene matches: 10. The CDR3 loop reads CASSETGGAISGELFF. CDR3 in DNA: TGCGCCAGCAGCGAAACAGGGGGCGCGATCTCCGGGGAGCTGTTTTTT.

This sequence joins TRBV11-3 and TRBJ2-7; D is undetermined. Germline loops: CDR1 SGHNT, CDR2 YENEEA. The CDR3 is 14 amino acids. V was clipped by 2 bases and J by 0 bases, with 8 bases between them. CDR3 region: CASSLTDNSYEQYF. In DNA, the CDR3 is TGTGCCAGCAGCTTAACCGACAACTCCTACGAGCAGTACTTC.

V usage is TRBV14 and J usage is TRBJ1-2; 9 positions agree with TRBD1. CDR1 and CDR2 from the germline V gene are SGHDN and FVKESK. The CDR3 loop spans 16 amino acids. The V gene end was trimmed by 4 bases and the J gene end by 8 bases; junction bases not matched to a gene: 14. The CDR3 region has the DNA TGTGCCAGCAGCCCCCACCGGGGACAGGGCTTGAAAGGCTACACCTTC. Amino acid sequence: CASSPHRGQGLKGYTF.

The gene calls are TRBV4-2 and TRBJ2-7, with TRBD2 matching over 12 bases. The CDR3 runs to 15 residues. V lost 4 bases to trimming and J lost 2 bases; unmatched junction nucleotides: 3. Germline-derived CDR1 and CDR2 are LGHNA and YNFKEQ. As DNA, the CDR3 is TGTGCCAGCAGCCCCTGGACTAGCGGGGCCTACGAGCAGTACTTC. Protein: CASSPWTSGAYEQYF.

CDR3 loop: CSVERTGADTQYF. DNA of the CDR3: TGCAGCGTTGAACGTACAGGGGCAGATACGCAGTATTTT. This chain joins TRBV29-1 and TRBJ2-3; 7 bases line up with TRBD1. The CDR3 length is 13 residues. CDR1 SQVTM and CDR2 ANQGSEA come from the germline V gene. The V gene end was trimmed by 2 bases and the J gene end by 4 bases; junction bases not matched to a gene: 3.

The J gene is TRBJ1-2, the V gene TRBV7-8; 10 nucleotides line up with TRBD1. CDR1 is SGHVS, CDR2 FQNEAQ, per germline. The CDR3 extends over 17 amino acids. V was pared by 1 base and J by 8 bases, with 13 bases of the junction left unmatched. The CDR3 nucleotides are TGTGCCAGCAGCTTAGTGTTCGTGGGGACAGGGGACGAAGGCTACACCTTC. It encodes CASSLVFVGTGDEGYTF.

The CDR3 region has the DNA TGTGCCAGCAGCCAAAGGACAGGCCTTAATGAAAAACTGTTTTTT. It specifies CASSQRTGLNEKLFF. The chain links TRBV14 to TRBJ1-4; TRBD1 aligns across 7 bases. CDR1 SGHDN and CDR2 FVKESK come from the germline V gene. The CDR3 is 15 amino acids. The trim removed 2 bases at V and 4 bases at J, leaving 4 bases unmatched. The full variable domain, rest sourced from reference TRBV14 and TRBJ1-4, is EAGVTQFPSHSVIEKGQTVTLRCDPISGHDNLYWYRRVMGKEIKFLLHFVKESKQDESGMPNNRFLAERTGGTYSTLKVQPAELEDSGVYFCASSQRTGLNEKLFFGSGTQLSVL.

This chain connects TRBV6-5 to TRBJ1-2; TRBD1 might be the D (5 bases). The CDR3 length is 15 residues. The germline V gene encodes CDR1 MNHEY and CDR2 SVGAGI. Between the trimmed V and J ends, which lost 5 bases and 4 bases, there was a span of 17 bases. The CDR3 sequence: CASSLPGQGGYGYTF. CDR3 DNA sequence: TGTGCCAGCAGTCTCCCGGGGCAGGGAGGCTATGGCTACACCTTC.

The rearrangement joins TRBV19 to TRBJ1-6, with 9 bases aligning to TRBD1. Germline values: CDR1 LNHDA, CDR2 SQIVND (reference sequence). V was pared by 6 bases and J by 8 bases, with 5 bases of the junction left unmatched. This CDR3 has 14 residues. The DNA of the CDR3 is TGTGCCAGTAGGACCGGGACAGGGTATTCACCCCTCCACTTT. As protein: CASRTGTGYSPLHF.

This clone was seen a single time. The chain carries TRBV7-9 and TRBJ2-6, with a weak D call TRBD2 (5 bases). The V end lost 5 bases, the J end lost 3 bases, and 11 bases lay between the germline ends. This CDR3 region has 15 residues. Germline V lookup: CDR1 SEHNR, CDR2 FQNEAQ (reference sequence). In DNA form, the CDR3 reads TGTGCCAGCAGCAAAGACGGGGTTGGGGCCAACGTCCTGACTTTC. Encoded protein: CASSKDGVGANVLTF.

V is TRBV2 and J is TRBJ1-2; 9 bases are shared with TRBD1. CDR1 is SNHLY and CDR2 is FYNNEI in the germline V gene. The length of the CDR3 is 14 residues. V dropped 6 bases and J dropped 8; count of bases not matched to a gene: 10. The CDR3 nucleotides are TGTGCCAGCAGAGCGGACAGGGGAGGGCAGGGCTACACCTTC. Translated, it gives CASRADRGGQGYTF.

The chain carries TRBV19 and TRBJ2-3, with a weak D call TRBD1 (5 bases). The germline CDR1 and CDR2 sequences are LNHDA and SQIVND (reference sequence). This CDR3 has 15 residues. Trimming removed 7 bases at V and 7 bases at J, with 21 bases between. The CDR3 protein is CASTTGPPGYNTQYF. DNA for the CDR3: TGTGCCAGTACCACCGGGCCCCCAGGGTATAATACGCAGTATTTT.

Here the CDR3 DNA reads TGTGCCACCAGCAGAGAGATGGACAGGGGGCGAGAGACCCAGTACTTC. Translation: CATSREMDRGRETQYF. The chain couples TRBV15 to TRBJ2-5; 11 bases are a match to TRBD1. Per germline, CDR1 LNHNV and CDR2 YYDKDF (reference sequence). CDR3 length: 16 residues. With V trimmed by 0 bases and J by 4 bases, 4 bases remained unmatched.

The gene calls are TRBV19 and TRBJ2-6; D possibly corresponds to TRBD2 (5 bases). Germline V CDR1 and CDR2: LNHDA, SQIVND (reference sequence). V lost 3 bases and J lost 4, with 10 bases in between. The CDR3 contains 15 residues. CDR3 residues: CASSIPGRGANVLTF. CDR3 nucleotides: TGTGCCAGTAGTATCCCGGGAAGAGGGGCCAACGTCCTGACTTTC.

J is TRBJ1-2 and V is TRBV9; D remains unclear. This CDR3 spans 14 amino acids. Trimming shortened V by 1 base and J by 4 bases, and 11 bases separated the two germline ends. Germline loops: CDR1 SGDLS, CDR2 YYNGEE. The CDR3 loop is CASSVQDEGYGYTF. In nucleotides, the CDR3 is TGTGCCAGCAGCGTACAGGACGAGGGCTATGGCTACACCTTC.

The chain is built from TRBV11-3 and TRBJ2-3, with D uncertain. CDR1 is SGHNT and CDR2 is YENEEA in the germline V gene. Trimming pared 1 base from V and 3 bases from J, leaving 8 bases between. The CDR3 is 14 residues long. The CDR3, as DNA: TGTGCCAGCAGCTTAGGCAGTGTAACAGATACGCAGTATTTT. Protein product: CASSLGSVTDTQYF.